This is a list of T cell receptor beta chains from one sample in a study of T cell clonotyping in hematopoietic cell transplantation. Assay used: immunoSEQ multiplex PCR; TCRdb lists only in-frame clones, some missing. The table records approximately 14,000 clones, over 75% of them present only once. Sequenced here: PBMCs, sampled 100 days after allogeneic stem cell transplant. Receptors were obtained from a male patient aged 45-60 years who had an allogeneic stem cell transplant from an unrelated donor, so T cells may come from the graft donor. Some clones in this sample may be carry-over from other donors' samples. Both conserved end residues are trimmed from each CDR3. D genes are given only for firm matches.

d_call: NA; j_call: TRBJ2-3; v_call: TRBV7-3; cdr3_aa: ASSALGAGGFTDTQY
d_call: NA; j_call: TRBJ2-3; v_call: TRBV5-1; cdr3_aa: ASSLSRDSTDTQY
d_call: NA; j_call: TRBJ2-7; v_call: TRBV15; cdr3_aa: ATSRGTLPFEQY
d_call: NA; j_call: TRBJ1-1; v_call: TRBV10-3; cdr3_aa: AISEINREPEAF
d_call: TRBD1; j_call: TRBJ1-4; v_call: TRBV10-3; cdr3_aa: ASGGINEKLF
d_call: NA; j_call: TRBJ2-1; v_call: TRBV7-6; cdr3_aa: ASSSRTGMEEQF
d_call: NA; j_call: TRBJ2-7; v_call: TRBV30; cdr3_aa: AWSVDSSYEQY
d_call: TRBD1; j_call: TRBJ1-1; v_call: TRBV5-1; cdr3_aa: ASSLGRTRGDTEAF
d_call: TRBD2; j_call: TRBJ2-1; v_call: TRBV11-2; cdr3_aa: ASRLAGEHNEQF
d_call: NA; j_call: TRBJ1-1; v_call: TRBV30; cdr3_aa: AWSLDGTTEAF
d_call: NA; j_call: TRBJ2-7; v_call: TRBV9; cdr3_aa: ASSVAGSLSEGGYEQY
d_call: NA; j_call: TRBJ1-2; v_call: TRBV9; cdr3_aa: ASSANSAPAGYT
d_call: NA; j_call: TRBJ1-4; v_call: TRBV28; cdr3_aa: ASSSGGVLSEKLF
d_call: NA; j_call: TRBJ2-1; v_call: TRBV10-3; cdr3_aa: AISTSSEYNEQF
d_call: TRBD2; j_call: TRBJ2-1; v_call: TRBV7-9; cdr3_aa: ASSPLAGGPWNEQF
d_call: NA; j_call: TRBJ1-2; v_call: TRBV28; cdr3_aa: ASSLPGPNYGYT
d_call: TRBD1; j_call: TRBJ2-3; v_call: TRBV13; cdr3_aa: ASSLGTADTQY
d_call: NA; j_call: TRBJ1-3; v_call: TRBV5-6; cdr3_aa: ASSLMGYGNTIY
d_call: NA; j_call: TRBJ2-7; v_call: TRBV20-1; cdr3_aa: SARYSYEQY
d_call: NA; j_call: TRBJ2-1; v_call: TRBV19; cdr3_aa: ASSPRGTYNEQF
d_call: TRBD1; j_call: TRBJ2-7; v_call: TRBV5-6; cdr3_aa: ASSEGQGARRQY
d_call: NA; j_call: TRBJ2-5; v_call: TRBV7-7; cdr3_aa: ASSLGMGRETQY
d_call: NA; j_call: TRBJ2-5; v_call: TRBV2; cdr3_aa: ASSRDSAETQY
d_call: TRBD1; j_call: TRBJ1-1; v_call: TRBV5-6; cdr3_aa: ASSPLGTGLNTEAF
d_call: NA; j_call: TRBJ1-5; v_call: TRBV30; cdr3_aa: AWSLGGYSNQPQH
d_call: NA; j_call: TRBJ2-3; v_call: TRBV5-1; cdr3_aa: ASGDGGPDTQY
d_call: TRBD1; j_call: TRBJ2-7; v_call: TRBV6-7; cdr3_aa: ASSYYVTGSAGQY
d_call: NA; j_call: TRBJ2-7; v_call: TRBV27; cdr3_aa: ASSSQGRVLPYYEQY
d_call: NA; j_call: TRBJ1-3; v_call: TRBV7-2; cdr3_aa: ASSLEGGWDTIY
d_call: NA; j_call: TRBJ2-1; v_call: TRBV6-5; cdr3_aa: ASRRDTGLYEQF
d_call: NA; j_call: TRBJ1-1; v_call: TRBV19; cdr3_aa: ASSKGFRTEAF
d_call: TRBD1; j_call: TRBJ2-2; v_call: TRBV6-6; cdr3_aa: AIPRTGENTGELF
d_call: NA; j_call: TRBJ1-5; v_call: TRBV2; cdr3_aa: ASSEGGRQPQH
d_call: NA; j_call: TRBJ1-1; v_call: TRBV7-3; cdr3_aa: ASSPIGEGSTEAF
d_call: TRBD1; j_call: TRBJ1-2; v_call: TRBV5-1; cdr3_aa: ASSLEGASGYT
d_call: NA; j_call: TRBJ1-2; v_call: TRBV5-6; cdr3_aa: ASSFKDRSYGYT
d_call: NA; j_call: TRBJ1-1; v_call: TRBV20-1; cdr3_aa: SWGGNTEAF
d_call: TRBD1; j_call: TRBJ1-5; v_call: TRBV9; cdr3_aa: ASSPPGQGGQPQH
d_call: NA; j_call: TRBJ1-2; v_call: TRBV9; cdr3_aa: ASSGKPGTFGYT
d_call: NA; j_call: TRBJ1-1; v_call: TRBV9; cdr3_aa: ASSVAGDTEAF
d_call: NA; j_call: TRBJ2-3; v_call: TRBV2; cdr3_aa: ASRATVVPTDTQY
d_call: NA; j_call: TRBJ2-5; v_call: TRBV27; cdr3_aa: ASSMDYEETQY
d_call: TRBD1; j_call: TRBJ1-1; v_call: TRBV6-5; cdr3_aa: ATLGDRKNTEAF
d_call: TRBD1; j_call: TRBJ1-1; v_call: TRBV2; cdr3_aa: ASSLDRAETF
d_call: TRBD1; j_call: TRBJ1-5; v_call: TRBV7-9; cdr3_aa: ASSSTGGGNQPQH
d_call: NA; j_call: TRBJ2-7; v_call: TRBV2; cdr3_aa: ASSQGPYEQY
d_call: TRBD1; j_call: TRBJ1-2; v_call: TRBV6-5; cdr3_aa: ASSYTGQGDGYT
d_call: NA; j_call: TRBJ2-2; v_call: TRBV25-1; cdr3_aa: ATQRRQSTGELF
d_call: NA; j_call: TRBJ1-5; v_call: TRBV6-1; cdr3_aa: ASSEGYFNQPQH
d_call: NA; j_call: TRBJ2-2; v_call: TRBV5-6; cdr3_aa: ASSQTPHGELF
d_call: NA; j_call: TRBJ2-7; v_call: TRBV10-3; cdr3_aa: AMGSTSYEQY
d_call: NA; j_call: TRBJ1-5; v_call: TRBV13; cdr3_aa: ASSFWGQPQH
d_call: NA; j_call: TRBJ1-2; v_call: TRBV6-1; cdr3_aa: ASSEAGSDYGYT
d_call: NA; j_call: TRBJ2-7; v_call: TRBV6-5; cdr3_aa: ASSYEAGGGQY
d_call: NA; j_call: TRBJ1-1; v_call: TRBV5-1; cdr3_aa: ASSLGSVRNTEAF
d_call: NA; j_call: TRBJ2-7; v_call: TRBV25-1; cdr3_aa: ASSPQGSDEQY
d_call: NA; j_call: TRBJ2-5; v_call: TRBV14; cdr3_aa: ASSQGKRLDRAETQY
d_call: TRBD1; j_call: TRBJ1-1; v_call: TRBV2; cdr3_aa: ASREQGAKGTEAF
d_call: NA; j_call: TRBJ1-1; v_call: TRBV5-1; cdr3_aa: ASSLELPTTEAF
d_call: NA; j_call: TRBJ2-2; v_call: TRBV7-6; cdr3_aa: ASSPAWGAGELF